Given below is one T cell receptor (beta chain) in context. The antigen remains undetermined. The PCR contained 60 Vbeta and 13 Jbeta primers. The protocol was immunoSEQ multiplex PCR, while the TCRdb copy is restricted to in-frame clones and leaves out a portion. The sample lists approximately 140,000 clones; about 60% were seen once. Nominal health characterized the donors when sampled, though unrecorded immune exposures were likely. This CDR3 contains 14 residues. The germline CDR1 and CDR2 sequences are SQVTM and ANQGSEA. These data belong to a study of cytomegalovirus exposure and HLA in healthy donors. Whole-study findings and limits: Among TCR beta chains, those listed as cytomegalovirus-associated numbered approximately 150. Researchers reported in a later analysis that a missense DCLRE1C variant was tied to TCR beta V- and J-gene trimming.

Sequencing input: PBMCs. This sequence joins TRBV29-1 and TRBJ2-5; 11 nucleotides agree with TRBD2. TRBJ2-7 explains the end of the DNA better; the J call may be wrong. The sequence derives from a woman aged 60 to 75 in good health and CMV-seropositive. The CDR3: CSVVASGRTYEQYF. The CDR3 DNA is TGCAGCGTTGTGGCTAGCGGGAGGACTTACGAGCAGTACTTC.